The 17 T cell receptor beta chains listed next were all sequenced from one sample in a study of blood T cell repertoires in COVID-19. Data came from immunoSEQ multiplex PCR; TCRdb stores just in-frame clones and leaves some out. The data show roughly 76,000 clones, roughly 84% seen once. Sequencing was carried out using peripheral blood. The receptors stem from a woman aged 18-29 years with acute or convalescent COVID-19.

The rearrangement links TRBV3-1 (or the pseudogene TRBV3-2) to TRBJ1-1; the D gene is possibly TRBD1 (6 bases). CDR3 size: 15 residues. The germline gives CDR1 LGHDT, CDR2 YNNKEL (reference sequence). The ends were cut back, 1 base at V and 3 bases at J, with 12 bases in the middle. CDR3 DNA sequence: TGTGCCAGCAGCCAAGTGGGTCCAGGGGACACTGAAGCTTTCTTT. Its translation is CASSQVGPGDTEAFF.

This chain joins TRBV6-5 and TRBJ2-5; no clear D. Germline lookup yields CDR1 MNHEY and CDR2 SVGAGI. The V end lost 5 bases, the J end lost 1 base, and 11 bases lay between the germline ends. The CDR3 consists of 14 residues. The CDR3 spells CASSRGKSQETQYF. CDR3 in DNA: TGTGCCAGCAGTCGAGGCAAGTCCCAAGAGACCCAGTACTTC.

The chain employs TRBV5-1 and TRBJ1-1; no reliable D call. V shed 5 bases and J shed 0 bases, with 11 bases lying between them. CDR1 and CDR2 (germline): SGHRS, YFSETQ. The CDR3 runs 14 residues. CDR3 loop: CASRAGTMNTEAFF. CDR3 sequence (DNA): TGCGCCAGCAGGGCGGGAACCATGAACACTGAAGCTTTCTTT.

This chain connects TRBV28 to TRBJ2-1, with 9 bases identical to TRBD1. The CDR3 length is 15 residues. The ends lost 6 bases at V and 4 bases at J; junction bases unmatched: 7. Germline V gene data show CDR1 as MDHEN and CDR2 as SYDVKM. CDR3 loop: CASRSGTGFYNEQFF. CDR3 in DNA: TGTGCCAGCAGATCCGGGACAGGGTTTTACAATGAGCAGTTCTTC.

For the CDR3, the DNA is TGTGCCAGCGGACTAGCGGCCGCTTCCTACGAGCAGTACTTC. Its translation is CASGLAAASYEQYF. The chain has TRBV6-5 and TRBJ2-7, with 10 bases fitting TRBD2. Germline loops: CDR1 MNHEY, CDR2 SVGAGI. The trim removed 8 bases at V and 1 base at J, leaving 5 bases unmatched. The CDR3 contains 14 residues.

The rearrangement joins TRBV4-1 to TRBJ2-5, with 13 bases that match TRBD2. The CDR3 loop spans 19 amino acids. J gave up 5 bases and V 1 base, and 13 bases lay outside the gene matches. CDR1 is MGHRA and CDR2 is YSYEKL in the germline V gene. In nucleotides, the CDR3 is TGCGCCAGCAGCCAAGTCTTGGGACTAGCGGGAACAGCACGGGAGACCCAGTACTTC. As protein: CASSQVLGLAGTARETQYF.

The rearrangement links TRBV5-4 to TRBJ2-5, with TRBD1 as a possible D gene (5 bases). V was clipped by 3 bases and J by 2 bases, with 14 bases between them. The CDR3 contains 15 residues. The V gene's germline CDR1 is SGHNT and CDR2 YYREEE (reference sequence). The CDR3 sequence is CASSSTLDSQETQYF. The CDR3 region has the DNA TGTGCCAGCAGCTCAACCTTAGACAGTCAAGAGACCCAGTACTTC.

The chain is built from TRBV18 and TRBJ1-5; D might be TRBD1 (6 bases). Germline assignment: CDR1 KGHSH and CDR2 LQKENI. The CDR3 runs 13 residues. V shed 4 bases and J shed 5 bases, with 9 bases lying between them. The CDR3 DNA reads as TGTGCCAGCTCACGGGACACCGATCAGCCCCAGCATTTT. Its protein is CASSRDTDQPQHF.

V and J are TRBV9 and TRBJ2-7; tentative D call: TRBD2 (5 bases). The CDR3 is 14 amino acids. The V end was cut by 0 bases, the J end by 3 bases, with 10 bases between. Germline CDR1 is SGDLS and CDR2 is YYNGEE. CDR3 region: CASSVGGLNYEQYF. The CDR3, as DNA: TGTGCCAGCAGCGTAGGAGGGTTAAACTACGAGCAGTACTTC.

In DNA form, the CDR3 reads TGTGCCAGCAGCTTAATAGTTACCGGGGAGCTGTTTTTT. Translation: CASSLIVTGELFF. The chain links TRBV7-9 to TRBJ2-2; no firm D call. The CDR3 consists of 13 residues. Trimming removed 2 bases from V and 5 bases from J, with 6 bases in between. Germline CDR1 is SEHNR and CDR2 is FQNEAQ (reference sequence).

V gene TRBV2 combines with J gene TRBJ1-1; D is unclear. The V end was cut by 2 bases, the J end by 9 bases, with 10 bases between. This CDR3 spans 12 amino acids. Per germline, CDR1 SNHLY and CDR2 FYNNEI. The CDR3 loop reads CASSEISAQAFF. The CDR3, as DNA: TGTGCCAGCAGTGAAATTAGCGCTCAAGCTTTCTTT.

This clone showed up just once. The chain recombines TRBV7-2 with TRBJ2-2; TRBD2 is a possible D gene (5 bases). CDR3 length: 17 residues. V was pared by 2 bases and J by 0 bases, with 13 bases between. Germline CDR1 reads SGHTA; CDR2 reads FQGNSA. This CDR3 reads CASSLRGSGANTGELFF. CDR3 DNA sequence: TGTGCCAGCAGCTTAAGAGGATCCGGGGCGAACACCGGGGAGCTGTTTTTT.

The V gene is TRBV25-1, the J gene TRBJ2-7, with TRBD2 identical over 8 bases. This CDR3 is 15 amino acids long. The J segment lost 0 bases and the V segment lost 5 bases, leaving 6 bases of the junction unmatched. Looked up from germline, CDR1 is MGHDK and CDR2 is SYGVNS. The CDR3 loop is CASSSERGLSYEQYF. Written as DNA, the CDR3 is TGTGCCAGCAGTTCTGAGCGGGGGCTCTCCTACGAGCAGTACTTC.

The CDR3 reads CSVEDAGGGYTF. The CDR3 DNA is TGCAGCGTTGAAGATGCAGGAGGTGGCTACACCTTC. This chain links TRBV29-1 with TRBJ1-2, with no clear D. The germline V gene has CDR1 SQVTM and CDR2 ANQGSEA. The V and J ends lost 0 bases and 7 bases respectively, with 9 bases between them. The CDR3 covers 12 residues.

This chain links TRBV28 with TRBJ1-6, with D hard to call. The V end was cut by 6 bases, the J end by 13 bases, with 19 bases between. The CDR3 loop spans 14 amino acids. Germline CDR1 reads MDHEN; CDR2 reads SYDVKM. The CDR3: CASRMGAGMRPLHF. DNA for the CDR3: TGTGCCAGCAGGATGGGAGCGGGGATGCGGCCCCTCCACTTT.

The J gene is TRBJ2-2, the V gene TRBV5-6, with 8 bases that match TRBD1. The CDR3 loop spans 16 amino acids. The V gene's germline CDR1 is SGHDT and CDR2 YYEEEE. Germline trimming cut 0 bases from V and 5 bases from J; bases unmatched to any gene: 6. The CDR3, as DNA: TGTGCCAGCAGCTTGGTATCAGGGGGCAGGACCGGGGAGCTGTTTTTT. Residues: CASSLVSGGRTGELFF. Combining the CDR3 with reference TRBV5-6 and TRBJ2-2 gives the whole variable domain DAGVTQSPTHLIKTRGQQVTLRCSPKSGHDTVSWYQQALGQGPQFIFQYYEEEERQRGNFPDRFSGHQFPNYSSELNVNALLLGDSALYLCASSLVSGGRTGELFFGEGSRLTVL.

The V gene is TRBV13, the J gene TRBJ2-7; 9 bases match TRBD1. The CDR3 consists of 16 residues. Per germline, CDR1 PRHDT and CDR2 FYEKMQ (reference sequence). V shed 2 bases and J 2 bases; nucleotides not matched to a gene: 7. The CDR3 loop is CASSLSRDRVPYEQYF. CDR3 coding DNA: TGTGCCAGCAGCTTAAGCCGGGACAGGGTACCCTACGAGCAGTACTTC. The whole variable domain, remainder taken from reference TRBV13 and TRBJ2-7, is AAGVIQSPRHLIKEKRETATLKCYPIPRHDTVYWYQQGPGQDPQFLISFYEKMQSDKGSIPDRFSAQQFSDYHSELNMSSLELGDSALYFCASSLSRDRVPYEQYFGPGTRLTVT.